The present TCR beta chain was sequenced within a study of cytomegalovirus exposure and HLA in healthy donors. Germline trimming cut 3 bases from V and 0 bases from J; bases unmatched to any gene: 7. The CDR3 has 16 residues. In germline, CDR1 is MDHEN, CDR2 SYDVKM. The study ran its PCR with 60 Vbeta and 13 Jbeta primers. Measured with immunoSEQ multiplex PCR; TCRdb has only the in-frame clones, and not every one. Of some 150,000 clones in the sample, about 72% were seen once. Only one count was recorded for this clone. The chain is built from TRBV28 and TRBJ2-5, with 7 bases aligning to TRBD2. This receptor was obtained from a man in his sixties in good health and CMV-seronegative. Sequencing was done on a sample of PBMCs. The CDR3 bases are TGTGCCAGCAGTTTTGTAGCGGGCAGTTACCAAGAGACCCAGTACTTC. Translating gives CASSFVAGSYQETQYF.